Given below is one T cell receptor beta chain in context. Its target is unknown. V lost 5 bases to trimming and J lost 6 bases, with 14 bases between them. Germline V gene data show CDR1 as LGHNA and CDR2 as YSLEER. The CDR3 runs 14 residues. This specimen comes from a study of OX40 agonist ivuxolimab in advanced cancers. Study-wide background: A partial response was reached by three patients: one with hepatocellular carcinoma and two with cutaneous melanoma. General observations from the study: The study observed clonal expansion of CD4+ and CD8+ blood T cells by week 6 at 0.1 to 3.0 mg/kg. Nonresponders, in some cases, also had low normalized T-cell clonal expansion.

Method: immunoSEQ multiplex PCR; TCRdb's copy keeps in-frame clones and lacks some. The sample consists of some 71,000 clones, almost 85% of them appearing once. This sequence was found in an adult with an advanced solid tumor such as melanoma, head and neck, liver or kidney cancer. The starting material was CD4+ or CD8+ T cells sorted from blood, obtained in a trial of the OX40 agonist ivuxolimab. V usage is TRBV4-3 and J usage is TRBJ2-1, with a tentative D call TRBD2 (5 bases). As DNA, the CDR3 is TGCGCCAGCAGCTTCCGGACTGGGGTCAATGAGCAGTTCTTC. Its translation is CASSFRTGVNEQFF.